Sequencing of this T cell receptor beta chain was carried out in a study of vaccination and CD4 T cells after COVID-19. Background on the study: There were six male and four female convalescents, and two of them were Hispanic. Post-vaccine sampling followed dose two by a median 72 days (range 14 to 241). Culture controls were given either a CEFX pool, an HIV-1 Nef pool, or no peptide. Findings and limits, study-wide: Investigators enrolled relatively few convalescent patients and included no early post-infection timepoints.

With regard to this clonotype: Its target is not known.

V lost 0 bases and J lost 5, with 10 bases in between. The CDR3 spans 13 residues. The germline CDR1 and CDR2 sequences are DFQATT and SNEGSKA (reference sequence). CD4+ T cells that had been cultured provided DNA sequenced with the Oncomine TCR Beta short-read assay. TCRdb fed the PCR reads into MiXCR, producing one record per CDR3 protein. The data contain around 18,000 distinct CDR3 sequences, less than 75% of them seen just once; the ten biggest clones take up 9.4%. Described treatment: roughly nine-day PBMC culture with coronavirus spike peptide pools or control peptides (ViraFEST assay). The receptor was isolated from a human donor who had recovered from COVID-19. The rearrangement uses TRBV20-1 and TRBJ1-2; D is unresolved. Sequences were obtained from CD4+ T cells from blood, cultured in vitro. The CDR3 reads CSARDFQRYGYTF. The CDR3 bases are TGCAGTGCTAGAGATTTCCAGAGATATGGCTACACCTTC.